A selection of T cell receptor beta chains follows, all from one sample in a study of shared clonotypes between healthy human individuals. Assay: immunoSEQ multiplex PCR; the TCRdb copy retains only in-frame clones and omits some. This table holds about 2 million clones, about 95% found once. The sequenced material came from naive CD8+ T cells sorted from blood. The origin of the receptors is a man between 18 and 29 years old in good health. Each CDR3 is given with its conserved first and last residue. A D gene is named only where the DNA matches it firmly. Size is omitted from some rows. Given values are once, few, many or a class for expanded clones.

D	size	J	V	DNA	CDR3
-	-	TRBJ2-7	TRBV7-9	TGTGCCAGCAGCTCGCCTATTTCCTACGAGCAGTACTTC	CASSSPISYEQYF
-	-	TRBJ2-7	TRBV5-6	TGTGCCAGCAGCTTGTTTGACGGATCCTACGAGCAGTACTTC	CASSLFDGSYEQYF
-	-	TRBJ2-7	TRBV27	TGTGCCAGCAGTTTTTCCAGAGGCCCCATTTCCTACGAGCAGTACTTC	CASSFSRGPISYEQYF
TRBD2	-	TRBJ2-3	TRBV7-2	TGTGCCAGCACCCCCTCCGGGGGGGACACAGATACGCAGTATTTT	CASTPSGGDTDTQYF
-	-	TRBJ2-4	TRBV4-3	TGCGCCAGCAGCCATCTGACCGAAAACATTCAGTACTTC	CASSHLTENIQYF
-	-	TRBJ2-7	TRBV19	TGTGCCAGTAGTATACGAGGTAACTCCTACGAGCAGTACTTC	CASSIRGNSYEQYF
-	-	TRBJ2-1	TRBV6-5	TGTGCCAGCAGTCCTGCTTTTGGGGTAGAGGATGAGCAGTTCTTC	CASSPAFGVEDEQFF
-	-	TRBJ1-5	TRBV4-1	TGCGCCAGCAGCCTAGATTTGGAGCAGCCCCAGCATTTT	CASSLDLEQPQHF
-	-	TRBJ2-7	TRBV4-2	TGTGCCAGCAGCCAAGATTGGGGGGACAGATTTGTCTCCTACGAGCAGTACTTC	CASSQDWGDRFVSYEQYF
-	-	TRBJ2-5	TRBV9	TGTGCCAGCAGCGTAGGAAGGGGAACGCAGGAGACCCAGTACTTC	CASSVGRGTQETQYF
TRBD1	once	TRBJ1-2	TRBV28	TGTGCCAGCAGTACCGGACAGGGGCAGGATGGCTACACCTTC	CASSTGQGQDGYTF
-	-	TRBJ2-5	TRBV4-1	TGCGCCAGCAGCCAAGATCGGGGATATGGAGAGACCCAGTACTTC	CASSQDRGYGETQYF
-	-	TRBJ2-7	TRBV6-5	TGTGCCAGCAGTTACGTGGCAGGCTCCTACGAGCAGTACTTC	CASSYVAGSYEQYF
-	-	TRBJ2-7	TRBV5-6	TGTGCCAGCAGCCCTGGGGGATTATACGAGCAGTACTTC	CASSPGGLYEQYF
TRBD2	-	TRBJ2-3	TRBV29-1	TGCAGCGTTGATGGACTAGCGGGAGGGTGGGCAGATACGCAGTATTTT	CSVDGLAGGWADTQYF
TRBD2	-	TRBJ2-1	TRBV19	TGTGCCAGTAGTATAGCAGCGGGGGGGCTTAATGAGCAGTTCTTC	CASSIAAGGLNEQFF
-	-	TRBJ1-1	TRBV30	TGTGCCTGGACGCCAGTGAACACTGAAGCTTTCTTT	CAWTPVNTEAFF
-	-	TRBJ2-7	TRBV2	TGTGCCAGCCAACAGGGCCACGAGCAGTACTTC	CASQQGHEQYF
TRBD2	-	TRBJ2-7	TRBV11-2	TGTGCCAGCAGCTACCCGACTAGCGGGAGCTCCTACGAGCAGTACTTC	CASSYPTSGSSYEQYF
-	-	TRBJ2-1	TRBV5-1	TGCGCCAGCAGAATGGACAGCCACAATGAGCAGTTCTTC	CASRMDSHNEQFF
-	-	TRBJ1-5	TRBV19	TGTGCCAGTAGTATAAGGTACAGGGACTACAATCAGCCCCAGCATTTT	CASSIRYRDYNQPQHF